A selection of T cell receptor beta chains follows, all from one sample in a study of PD-L1 blockade in urothelial cancer. Assay: immunoSEQ multiplex PCR; the TCRdb copy retains only in-frame clones and omits some. The profile shows tens of thousands of clones, around 87% of them singletons. Here the sequenced sample was PBMCs, taken around atezolizumab (anti-PD-L1) treatment. The source is a man aged 60 to 75 with urothelial cancer. The conserved cysteine and the conserved F or W are not part of the CDR3 here.

V: TRBV20-1
J: TRBJ2-1
CDR3: SASSYNEQF

V: TRBV6-1
J: TRBJ1-2
CDR3: ASSEDRYGYT

V: TRBV4-2
J: TRBJ2-5
CDR3: ASSPGSPEETQY

V: TRBV9
J: TRBJ2-5
CDR3: ASSVEAGRQETQY

V: TRBV7-6
J: TRBJ1-5
CDR3: ASSLGNSEKPQH

V: TRBV9
J: TRBJ1-1
CDR3: ASSVAMNTEAF

V: TRBV11-2
J: TRBJ2-1
CDR3: ASSSPKRPTSGRWNEQF

V: TRBV15
J: TRBJ2-2
CDR3: ATSSLDRGRGELF

V: TRBV30
J: TRBJ1-1
CDR3: AWSKLATVNTEAF

V: TRBV7-6
J: TRBJ2-5
CDR3: ASSPTRMETQY

V: TRBV9
J: TRBJ2-3
CDR3: ASSVEGTTDTQY

V: TRBV19
J: TRBJ1-6
CDR3: ASRVSGSSYNSPLH

V: TRBV28
J: TRBJ2-7
CDR3: ASSGRRAGSSYEQY

V: TRBV5-1
J: TRBJ1-1
CDR3: ASSDRDRGRTEAF

V: TRBV28
J: TRBJ2-7
CDR3: ASRPVGGAGLASEEQY

V: TRBV6-6
J: TRBJ1-1
CDR3: ASKGVNTEAF

V: TRBV10-1
J: TRBJ1-2
CDR3: ASSQQGTNYGYT

V: TRBV5-3
J: TRBJ2-7
CDR3: ARSWPGCAAPYEQY

V: TRBV5-5
J: TRBJ2-7
CDR3: ASSPTYRDWQYSEQY

V: TRBV7-2
J: TRBJ2-7
CDR3: ASSLATGSYEQY

V: TRBV7-3
J: TRBJ1-5
CDR3: ASIHRGCQPQH

V: TRBV9
J: TRBJ2-3
CDR3: ASSASAVTTDTQY

V: TRBV6-5
J: TRBJ1-4
CDR3: ASSYRRQGTNEKLF

V: TRBV18
J: TRBJ2-3
CDR3: ASSSSSTDTQY

V: TRBV30
J: TRBJ2-4
CDR3: AWDYAPKNIQY

V: TRBV19
J: TRBJ1-4
CDR3: ASSTGQTNEKLF

V: TRBV11-3
J: TRBJ2-5
CDR3: ASSLNAGETQY

V: TRBV27
J: TRBJ1-1
CDR3: ASSLIQGGKEAF